The source of this TCR beta chain is a study of post-analysis software for immune sequencing data. As for this clonotype: Its antigen is unknown.

V was trimmed by 0 bases and J by 7 bases, leaving 14 bases between them. Germline lookup yields CDR1 SGHDT and CDR2 YYEEEE. The CDR3 runs 14 residues. Study results and limitations: Controls showed lower frequencies than patients for 5 or 6 TRBV segments, and TRBV5-6, TRBV5-1 and TRBV20-1 were among these. Multiple sclerosis patients had significantly lower normalized Chao1 diversity than controls.

Sequencing libraries made from TCR beta cDNA carried unique molecular identifiers. MiXCR was run by TCRdb on the PCR reads, yielding one entry per CDR3 protein. The data hold 650,000 to 850,000 distinct CDR3 sequences, with about 50% observed a single time. The sample taken for sequencing was blood. The chain links TRBV5-6 to TRBJ2-7; D is unresolved. This clonotype was obtained from a girl aged 10-17 years with multiple sclerosis. This CDR3 is CASSLGQGRGEQYF. In nucleotides, the CDR3 is TGTGCCAGCAGCTTGGGGCAAGGCCGAGGAGAGCAGTACTTC.